These T cell receptor beta chains were read from a single sample in a study of T cell repertoires in cytomegalovirus infection. TCRdb ran MiXCR on the reads and lists one entry per CDR3 protein. Here the sample spans roughly 500,000 distinct CDR3 sequences, more than 30% being singletons. These receptors have no known antigen. The specimen was cultured PBMCs, collected from culture after CMV antigen stimulation. These receptors were taken from a human donor in good health (CMV status not recorded). Some clones in this sample may be carry-over from other donors' samples. CDR3s include the opening cysteine and the closing phenylalanine or tryptophan. D genes are given only for firm matches. A row's size may be missing; if present it is once, few, many or a size class.

clone size	J gene	D gene	V gene	CDR3 DNA	CDR3 protein
NA	TRBJ2-7	NA	TRBV9	TGTGCCAGCAGCGTAGGGGCACTAGCTTACTCCTACGAGCAGTACTTC	CASSVGALAYSYEQYF
NA	TRBJ1-2	NA	TRBV12-3/TRBV12-4	TGTGCCAGCAGCGTGGGACATAGCTATGGCTACACCTTC	CASSVGHSYGYTF
many	TRBJ2-3	TRBD2	TRBV7-2	TGTGCCAGCAGCTCCCGGGCTAGCGGGAGTGTTCCAGATACGCAGTATTTT	CASSSRASGSVPDTQYF
NA	TRBJ1-5	NA	TRBV4-1	TGCGCCAGCAGCCCGGACAGCGATTATAGCAATCAGCCCCAGCATTTT	CASSPDSDYSNQPQHF
NA	TRBJ2-5	TRBD2	TRBV27	TGTGCCAGCAGTCCCTTGGGACTAGCGCAGGAGACCCAGTACTTC	CASSPLGLAQETQYF
NA	TRBJ2-5	TRBD1	TRBV19	TGTGCCAGTAGGCGCAGGGGGTTGAGGCAAGAGACCCAGTACTTC	CASRRRGLRQETQYF
few	TRBJ2-4	NA	TRBV6-2/TRBV6-3	TGTGCCAGCAGTCCTACCTATACGGGCGACATTCAGTACTTC	CASSPTYTGDIQYF
many	TRBJ2-1	TRBD2	TRBV4-1	TGCGCCAGCAGCCAAGATCCAGCGGGAGGGGGTGGACGCAATGAGCAGTTCTTC	CASSQDPAGGGGRNEQFF
NA	TRBJ2-7	NA	TRBV13	TGTGCCAGCAGTTTGGGTGGCGCCAGTACCTACGAGCAGTACTTC	CASSLGGASTYEQYF
NA	TRBJ1-1	NA	TRBV19	TGTGCCAGTAGTATAGATCGGGGGGACACTGAAGCTTTCTTT	CASSIDRGDTEAFF
NA	TRBJ2-2	NA	TRBV12-3/TRBV12-4	TGTGCCAGCAGCCTCCAGGTGGGGACGGGCACCGGGGAGCTGTTTTTT	CASSLQVGTGTGELFF
few	TRBJ2-4	NA	TRBV7-2	TGTGCCAGCAGATTAAGGCCGGGGGCAAATGACATTCAGTACTTC	CASRLRPGANDIQYF
NA	TRBJ2-5	TRBD2	TRBV28	TGTGCCAGCAGTCCTCCCAGGACTAGCGGGAGCAGGGAGACCCAGTACTTC	CASSPPRTSGSRETQYF
NA	TRBJ1-1	NA	TRBV25-1	TGTGCCAGCAGTGAGCGGGGCTTTACTGAAGCTTTCTTT	CASSERGFTEAFF
NA	TRBJ2-1	TRBD2	TRBV7-3	TGTGCCAGCAGCGCTAGCGGGTTTAATGAGCAGTTCTTC	CASSASGFNEQFF
few	TRBJ1-2	NA	TRBV28	TGTGCCAGCACCCACCGAGGAGGGGTCAACTATGGCTACACCTTC	CASTHRGGVNYGYTF
many	TRBJ2-2	NA	TRBV7-3	TGTGCCAGCAGCATGGGACTCCGGGGAGCCGGGGAGCTGTTTTTT	CASSMGLRGAGELFF
few	TRBJ2-6	TRBD1	TRBV5-4	TGTGCCAGCAGCTTCCAAATGACAGGGGGCGGAGCAGGGGCCAACGTCCTGACTTTC	CASSFQMTGGGAGANVLTF
NA	TRBJ2-7	TRBD2	TRBV11-2	TGTGCCAGCAGCTTAGGAGACCCTGGGGCGGGGGGCTACGAGCAGTACTTC	CASSLGDPGAGGYEQYF
once	TRBJ2-3	TRBD2	TRBV19	TGTGCCAGTAGTATCGGGGGGGCGCGATCAGATACGCAGTATTTT	CASSIGGARSDTQYF
NA	TRBJ2-3	TRBD2	TRBV20-1	TGCAGTGCTAGAGATCCTAGCGGGAGTGAGACAGATACGCAGTATTTT	CSARDPSGSETDTQYF
few	TRBJ2-1	TRBD2	TRBV2	TGTGCCAGCAGTGAAACGGGACTAGCGGGCACCCTTAGTTATGAGCAGTTCTTC	CASSETGLAGTLSYEQFF
NA	TRBJ1-2	NA	TRBV14	TGTGCCAGCAGCCCCCAGGGTGGGAATGGCTACACCTTC	CASSPQGGNGYTF
few	TRBJ2-1	TRBD2	TRBV7-2	TGTGCCAGCAGCCTAGGACTAGCGGGAGGGCGGGGCAACAATGAGCAGTTCTTC	CASSLGLAGGRGNNEQFF
few	TRBJ2-1	NA	TRBV11-3	TGTGCCAGCAGCTTAGTTAGTCCCAATGAGCAGTTCTTC	CASSLVSPNEQFF